This T cell receptor beta chain stems from a study of OX40 agonist ivuxolimab in advanced cancers. Background on the whole study: Ivuxolimab, which targeted the costimulatory receptor OX40 (CD134), was an agonistic, fully human IgG2 monoclonal antibody. Of the roughly 52 dose-escalation patients, hepatocellular carcinoma was present in around 20, melanoma in around 15, renal cell carcinoma in 9 and head and neck cancer in 9. Patients were allowed to have had prior anti-PD-1, anti-PD-L1 or anti-CTLA-4 therapy, and around 41% of the dose-escalation patients had previously received checkpoint inhibitors. The dose-escalation cohort was 82.7% male with a mean age of approximately 60 years, ranging from about 23 to 85. The paper reports the monotherapy dose-escalation portion (N ≈ 50 patients) of the phase I ivuxolimab trial. The purpose of peripheral TCRbeta sequencing was to test whether ivuxolimab changed TCR sequence diversity and led to clonal T-cell expansion. Intravenous ivuxolimab was administered to patients every 2 weeks at six dose levels: 0.01, 0.1, 0.3, 1.5, 3 and 10 mg/kg. Partial responses occurred in three dose-escalation patients, of whom one had hepatocellular carcinoma and two had cutaneous melanoma. Overall study outcomes, separate from this receptor: The antigen specificity of the clonally expanded peripheral T cells was not determined. After ivuxolimab, expanded clones were on average more numerous among CD8+ T cells than among CD4+ T cells. At doses from 0.1 to 3.0 mg/kg, clonal expansion was seen in both CD4+ and CD8+ blood T cells between baseline and week 6. Low levels of normalized T-cell clonal expansion were also shown by some nonresponding patients. In the 0.1-3.0 mg/kg groups, partial responders were among the patients with the lowest normalized peripheral clonal expansion, particularly in CD8+ T cells.

Patients with autoimmune disease history or receiving systemic immunosuppression were excluded from the trial. Peripheral blood for TCR sequencing was collected from all dose cohorts at baseline, on cycle 4 day 1, and on cycle 7 day 1. Samples came from an open-label, multicenter, first-in-human phase I dose-escalation trial of ivuxolimab. Adults with locally advanced or metastatic melanoma, renal cell, hepatocellular, or head and neck squamous cell carcinoma were enrolled in the trial. Before TCR sequencing, CD4+ T cells and CD8+ T cells from peripheral blood were sorted into separate populations. V lost 5 bases and J lost 4 bases; the stretch between them is 14 bases long. The CDR3 has 14 amino acids, counting the end cysteine and phenylalanine. This entry keeps only the CDR3 DNA: 42 bases, framed from base 1. CDR1 and CDR2 were assigned from the germline V gene as SGHVS and FQNEAQ. Concerning this clone: Its antigen remains undetermined. One base away there is no much larger clone; base qualities are not given.

Genomic DNA was extracted from sorted cells for sequencing of the TCRbeta CDR3 region. The immunoSEQ Assay was used to sequence the TCRbeta CDR3 regions. As stored in TCRdb, this immuneACCESS dataset retains in-frame rearrangements with V and J assigned. A fraction of the clones does not appear; measured against another copy, unresolved V genes explain less than half of the discrepancy, and the remainder lacks a known reason. In all, the sample holds more than 4,500 clones, and roughly 67% of those were seen once. Roughly two thirds of the sample rests with the top ten. The sequence was collected from an adult with an advanced solid tumor such as melanoma, head and neck, liver or kidney cancer. Here the sequenced sample was CD4+ or CD8+ T cells sorted from blood, taken in a trial of the OX40 agonist ivuxolimab. The sequence joins TRBV7-8 to TRBJ1-1; the D gene is perhaps TRBD1, from 5 matching bases. The DNA sequence follows: TGTGCCAGCAGCCCCGAGGCAGGGAGCACTGAAGCTTTCTTT. Its translation is CASSPEAGSTEAFF. Reference TRBV7-8 and TRBJ1-1 proteins supply the regions before and after the CDR3; the full variable domain is: GAGVSQSPRYKVAKRGQDVALRCDPISGHVSLFWYQQALGQGPEFLTYFQNEAQLDKSGLPSDRFFAERPEGSVSTLKIQRTQQEDSAVYLCASSPEAGSTEAFFGQGTRLTVV.